Following are 15 T cell receptor beta chains from one sample sequenced in a study of T cells in Graves' hyperthyroidism and ophthalmopathy. RNA transcripts yielded amplified TCR beta CDR3 regions. HTBI primers drove first-round RT-PCR of the TCR CDR3. TCRdb reanalysed the multiplex PCR reads using MiXCR and keeps one entry per CDR3 protein. This table holds under 65,000 distinct CDR3 sequences, 53% found once. Material: blood. The receptors derive from a woman in her sixties with Graves' ophthalmopathy.

The V and J genes are TRBV4-3 and TRBJ1-1, with D unresolved. CDR3 length equals 15 residues. With 0 bases removed from V and 1 base from J, the gap between germline ends came to 9 bases. Germline-derived CDR1 and CDR2 are LGHNA and YSLEER. CDR3 in DNA: TGCGCCAGCAGCCAAGATTTTGACGGGAACACTGAAGCTTTCTTT. Amino acid sequence: CASSQDFDGNTEAFF.

A word on this clonotype: This likely comes from a read error, as the CDR3 has no conserved phenylalanine or tryptophan at its end. The chain combines TRBV9 with TRBJ2-1, with TRBD1 matching over 9 bases. The CDR3 runs 15 residues. Looked up from germline, CDR1 is SGDLS and CDR2 is YYNGEE. The junction had 7 bases not matched to a gene; V was cut back by 2 bases and J by 7 bases. Here the CDR3 reads CASSVSQGAGNEQFS. The DNA for the CDR3 is TGTGCCAGCAGCGTTTCACAGGGGGCCGGTAATGAGCAGTTCTCC.

This clonotype is a singleton in its sample. This may stem from a read error, because a much larger clone lies one nucleotide away. This chain joins TRBV5-1 and TRBJ2-7; the D is unclear. Germline CDR1 SGHRS, CDR2 YFSETQ. The CDR3 spans 16 residues. The CDR3 loop is CASSLGGRSSAYEQHF. The CDR3 DNA reads as TGCGCCAGCAGCTTGGGTGGACGGTCAAGCGCCTACGAGCAGCACTTC. The full variable domain, with the rest looked up from reference TRBV5-1 and TRBJ2-7, is KAGVTQTPRYLIKTRGQQVTLSCSPISGHRSVSWYQQTPGQGLQFLFEYFSETQRNKGNFPGRFSGRQFSNSRSEMNVSTLELGDSALYLCASSLGGRSSAYEQHFGPGTRLTVT.

This clonotype showed up many times. The chain couples TRBV12-3 or TRBV12-4 to TRBJ2-5; 12 positions match TRBD1. The CDR3 sequence is 19 residues long. With 5 bases clipped from V and 1 base from J, the junction kept 14 bases outside the gene matches. In DNA, the CDR3 is TGTGCCAGCAGTGAAAATACCGGGACAGGGGGCGATGTCCAAGAGACCCAGTACTTC. Its protein is CASSENTGTGGDVQETQYF.

By its share, this clonotype is medium-sized. V usage is TRBV20-1 and J usage is TRBJ1-2, with 9 bases that match TRBD1. Trimming cost V 2 bases and J 12 bases; bases outside gene matches: 7. Germline V gene data show CDR1 as DFQATT and CDR2 as SNEGSKA (reference sequence). The CDR3 sequence is 12 residues long. The CDR3 bases are TGCAGTGCTAGACCACAGGGACAGGGCCACACCTTC. It encodes CSARPQGQGHTF.

This chain connects TRBV9 to TRBJ2-1; 15 bases line up with TRBD2. Trimming took 4 bases from V and 9 from J; bases not matched to a gene: 8. The CDR3 sequence is 16 residues long. Per the germline V gene, CDR1 is SGDLS and CDR2 is YYNGEE. For the CDR3, the DNA is TGTGCCAGCAGCTTCGGACTAGCGGGAGGGCCTCGTGAGCAGTTCTTC. Its translation: CASSFGLAGGPREQFF.

The rearrangement joins TRBV6-1 to TRBJ1-1; 7 bases align to TRBD1. CDR3 length: 13 residues. V trimming: 3 bases; J trimming: 3 bases; junction bases outside the gene matches: 1. Germline V gives CDR1 MNHNS, CDR2 SASEGT. CDR3 nucleotide sequence: TGTGCCAGCAGTGACCAGGGGGACACTGAAGCTTTCTTT. Translated, it gives CASSDQGDTEAFF.

The V call is TRBV4-3, the J call TRBJ1-6; 8 bases are shared with TRBD1. The germline CDR1 and CDR2 sequences are LGHNA and YSLEER. V lost 1 base to trimming and J lost 12 bases; unmatched junction nucleotides: 5. This CDR3 region has 14 residues. The CDR3 here is CASSQGGQDEPLHF. The CDR3 DNA sequence: TGCGCCAGCAGCCAAGGGGGACAGGACGAACCCCTCCACTTT.

This clonotype was recorded many times. The chain joins TRBV3-1 to TRBJ2-3; 7 bases are shared with TRBD2. Germline lookup yields CDR1 LGHDT and CDR2 YNNKEL (reference sequence). V lost 4 bases and J lost 5; bases outside the gene matches: 3. The CDR3 is made up of 13 amino acids. The CDR3 reads CASSLTGGDTQYF. The DNA of the CDR3 is TGTGCCAGCAGCCTGACGGGGGGAGATACGCAGTATTTT.

In this sample, this clonotype turned up once. Since no conserved phenylalanine or tryptophan closes the CDR3, a read error is the likely cause. The rearrangement links TRBV28 to TRBJ2-6, with D perhaps assigned TRBD1 or TRBD2 (5 bases each). The CDR3 has 15 amino acids. Germline CDR1 and CDR2: MDHEN and SYDVKM. CDR3 bases: TGTGCCAGCAGTTCAGCGGCCTCTGGGGCCAGCGTCCTGACTTCC. This sequence encodes CASSSAASGASVLTS.

This clonotype was picked up many times. The chain joins TRBV7-2 to TRBJ2-7; a weak D match, TRBD2 (7 bases). The CDR3 consists of 15 residues. The germline gives CDR1 SGHTA, CDR2 FQGNSA. The V end was cut by 4 bases, the J end by 0 bases, with 13 bases between. The CDR3, as DNA: TGTGCCAGCAGCTACAAGGGGGGGGCCTCCTACGAGCAGTACTTC. Translated, it gives CASSYKGGASYEQYF.

V and J are TRBV20-1 and TRBJ2-6; D is unclear. CDR3 size: 14 residues. Germline V lookup: CDR1 DFQATT, CDR2 SNEGSKA (reference sequence). Trimming cost V 1 base and J 4 bases, with 8 bases left between them. The CDR3 loop reads CSARGPTGANVLTF. In nucleotides, the CDR3 is TGCAGTGCTAGAGGCCCTACGGGGGCCAACGTCCTGACTTTC.

By sample fraction, this clonotype is medium-sized. CDR3 nucleotide sequence: TGTGCCAGCAGTGAAAGTACAGCTTCCTACGAGCAGTACTTC. This gives the protein CASSESTASYEQYF. This sequence joins TRBV2 and TRBJ2-7, with D unresolved. This CDR3 has 14 residues. Germline V lookup: CDR1 SNHLY, CDR2 FYNNEI. The germline V and J ends were trimmed by 2 bases and 1 base, with 9 bases remaining between them.

This chain connects TRBV7-2 to TRBJ2-7; 14 nucleotides agree with TRBD2. The CDR3 is 16 residues long. Germline V gene data show CDR1 as SGHTA and CDR2 as FQGNSA. The ends lost 1 base at V and 7 bases at J; junction bases unmatched: 6. The CDR3: CASSLVGTSGSWEQYF. As DNA, the CDR3 is TGTGCCAGCAGCTTAGTAGGGACTAGCGGGAGCTGGGAGCAGTACTTC.

This clonotype came up many times. The chain has TRBV12-3 or TRBV12-4 and TRBJ1-1; TRBD1 aligns across 8 bases. The CDR3 consists of 14 residues. V lost 6 bases and J lost 4; bases outside the gene matches: 7. CDR3 DNA: TGTGCCAGCAGGATCAGGGGGCAGGTCACTGAAGCTTTCTTT. Protein product: CASRIRGQVTEAFF.